The rows below give T cell receptor beta chains drawn from one sample of a study of T-cell memory formation after mild COVID-19. In TCRdb, the 5' RACE reads were re-called with MiXCR into one record per CDR3 protein. The table records 250,000 to 350,000 distinct CDR3 sequences, roughly 15% of them present only once. The sequenced sample was PBMCs or a T cell subset sorted from them (not recorded which). The receptors were gathered from a young man who had mild COVID-19 (a few samples of this study predate the infection). Cell type and time point are not known. Both conserved end residues are part of each CDR3. A D gene is named only where the DNA matches it firmly. The size entry is marked missing in some rows and otherwise reads once, few, many or a size class.

d_gene: TRBD1
j_gene: TRBJ2-7
v_gene: TRBV2
abundance: once
CDR3nt: TGTGCCAGCAGAGCACAGGGGTCTTCCTACGAGCAGTACTTC
CDR3aa: CASRAQGSSYEQYF

d_gene: -
j_gene: TRBJ2-5
v_gene: TRBV9
abundance: few
CDR3nt: TGTGCCAGCTCCGTAGTTCCGGCGGGGTTGGAGACCCAGTACTTC
CDR3aa: CASSVVPAGLETQYF

d_gene: TRBD1
j_gene: TRBJ1-1
v_gene: TRBV6-5
abundance: -
CDR3nt: TGTGCCAGCAGTTACGGGTATGGGACAGGGCACTTGAACACTGAAGCTTTCTTT
CDR3aa: CASSYGYGTGHLNTEAFF

d_gene: -
j_gene: TRBJ2-6
v_gene: TRBV5-1
abundance: -
CDR3nt: TGCGCCAGCAGCGTGACCGACCACTCTGGGGCCAACGTCCTGACTTTC
CDR3aa: CASSVTDHSGANVLTF

d_gene: TRBD1
j_gene: TRBJ2-3
v_gene: TRBV19
abundance: -
CDR3nt: TGTGCCAGTAAAGGAGGGACAGGTGTAGATACGCAGTATTTT
CDR3aa: CASKGGTGVDTQYF

d_gene: -
j_gene: TRBJ1-5
v_gene: TRBV2
abundance: -
CDR3nt: TGTGCCAGCAGTGTTAACAGCGGACAGCCCCAGCATTTT
CDR3aa: CASSVNSGQPQHF

d_gene: -
j_gene: TRBJ2-3
v_gene: TRBV5-4
abundance: -
CDR3nt: TGTGCCAGCAGCTTGAGGTGGCGGCACACAGATACGCAGTATTTT
CDR3aa: CASSLRWRHTDTQYF

d_gene: TRBD2
j_gene: TRBJ2-5
v_gene: TRBV6-2/TRBV6-3
abundance: -
CDR3nt: TGTGCCAGCAGTTACCTTATCGGGGGGTACCAAGAGACCCAGTACTTC
CDR3aa: CASSYLIGGYQETQYF

d_gene: -
j_gene: TRBJ2-2
v_gene: TRBV4-2
abundance: few
CDR3nt: TGTGCCAGCAGCCAGGCGGAGAACACCGGGGAGCTGTTTTTT
CDR3aa: CASSQAENTGELFF

d_gene: -
j_gene: TRBJ1-5
v_gene: TRBV20-1
abundance: -
CDR3nt: TGCAGTGCTAGGGTAGGGGCGGCCAATCAGCCCCAGCATTTT
CDR3aa: CSARVGAANQPQHF

d_gene: -
j_gene: TRBJ2-1
v_gene: TRBV2
abundance: many
CDR3nt: TGTGCCAGCAGGGGTGGGTTCCTCTCCTACAATGAGCAGTTCTTC
CDR3aa: CASRGGFLSYNEQFF

d_gene: TRBD2
j_gene: TRBJ2-7
v_gene: TRBV4-3
abundance: -
CDR3nt: TGCGCCAGCAGCCAAGACCCCGGGACTAGCGGCTACGAGCAGTACTTC
CDR3aa: CASSQDPGTSGYEQYF

d_gene: -
j_gene: TRBJ1-6
v_gene: TRBV6-6
abundance: -
CDR3nt: TGTGCCAGCAGTCTTGATTGGGGGAGCTCCTATAATTCACCCCTCCACTTT
CDR3aa: CASSLDWGSSYNSPLHF

d_gene: -
j_gene: TRBJ1-1
v_gene: TRBV4-2
abundance: few
CDR3nt: TGTGCCAGCAGCCAATTCGACAGAAATGAAGCTTTCTTT
CDR3aa: CASSQFDRNEAFF

d_gene: TRBD2
j_gene: TRBJ2-1
v_gene: TRBV6-5
abundance: few
CDR3nt: TGTGCCAGCAGTTACTCTCCCCGGGGGGGCTTGGATGAGCAGTTCTTC
CDR3aa: CASSYSPRGGLDEQFF

d_gene: -
j_gene: TRBJ2-5
v_gene: TRBV7-2
abundance: many
CDR3nt: TGTGCCAGCAGCTTCTCCGGTACTCAAGAGACCCAGTACTTC
CDR3aa: CASSFSGTQETQYF

d_gene: TRBD2
j_gene: TRBJ2-5
v_gene: TRBV5-1
abundance: -
CDR3nt: TGCGCCAGCAGCTTGGGCGGGACTAGCGGCCAAGAGACCCAGTACTTC
CDR3aa: CASSLGGTSGQETQYF

d_gene: -
j_gene: TRBJ2-1
v_gene: TRBV25-1
abundance: -
CDR3nt: TGTGCCAGCAGTGAGATAGCATCTGAGCAGTTCTTC
CDR3aa: CASSEIASEQFF

d_gene: TRBD2
j_gene: TRBJ2-3
v_gene: TRBV12-3/TRBV12-4
abundance: -
CDR3nt: TGTGCCAGCACCTCAGCGGGGGGCACAGATACGCAGTATTTT
CDR3aa: CASTSAGGTDTQYF

d_gene: TRBD1
j_gene: TRBJ2-7
v_gene: TRBV4-3
abundance: -
CDR3nt: TGCGCCAGCGCCCCGGCAGGGGGCTCCTACGAGCAGTACTTC
CDR3aa: CASAPAGGSYEQYF

d_gene: TRBD1
j_gene: TRBJ2-3
v_gene: TRBV7-9
abundance: many
CDR3nt: TGTGCCAGCAGCCCCAGACAGGGGGCGTTATATACGCAGTATTTT
CDR3aa: CASSPRQGALYTQYF

d_gene: TRBD1
j_gene: TRBJ1-5
v_gene: TRBV18
abundance: few
CDR3nt: TGTGCCAGCTCACTCTCGACAGGGCGTGATCAGCCCCAGCATTTT
CDR3aa: CASSLSTGRDQPQHF

d_gene: TRBD1
j_gene: TRBJ2-3
v_gene: TRBV10-3
abundance: -
CDR3nt: TGTGACATCAAACCGGGACAGGTTGGCACAGATACGCAGTATTTT
CDR3aa: CDIKPGQVGTDTQYF

d_gene: -
j_gene: TRBJ2-7
v_gene: TRBV2
abundance: -
CDR3nt: TGTGCCGGAACAGACAGCCCCTACGAGCAGTACTTC
CDR3aa: CAGTDSPYEQYF

d_gene: TRBD1
j_gene: TRBJ2-4
v_gene: TRBV29-1
abundance: -
CDR3nt: TGCAGCGTAGAGACAGGGATTAACATTCAGTACTTC
CDR3aa: CSVETGINIQYF

d_gene: -
j_gene: TRBJ2-5
v_gene: TRBV27
abundance: few
CDR3nt: TGTGCCAGCAGTAGTGACCGGGCACAAGAGACCCAGTACTTC
CDR3aa: CASSSDRAQETQYF

d_gene: -
j_gene: TRBJ1-1
v_gene: TRBV11-2
abundance: -
CDR3nt: TGTGCCAGCAGTCCTAACGTGGGTGAAGCTTTCTTT
CDR3aa: CASSPNVGEAFF

d_gene: -
j_gene: TRBJ2-2
v_gene: TRBV2
abundance: few
CDR3nt: TGTGCCAGCAGTGAACTTCGTCCCGGGGAGCTGTTTTTT
CDR3aa: CASSELRPGELFF

d_gene: TRBD1
j_gene: TRBJ2-7
v_gene: TRBV20-1
abundance: few
CDR3nt: TGCAGTGCTAGAGGGACAGGGTACCACGAGCAGTACTTC
CDR3aa: CSARGTGYHEQYF

d_gene: -
j_gene: TRBJ2-6
v_gene: TRBV30
abundance: -
CDR3nt: TGTGCCTGGGTCCCGATTTCTGGGGCCAACGTCCTGACTTTC
CDR3aa: CAWVPISGANVLTF

d_gene: -
j_gene: TRBJ2-4
v_gene: TRBV6-2/TRBV6-3
abundance: few
CDR3nt: TGTGCCAGCAATCGACACAGGGCAGAGGCGGCCAAAAACATTCAGTACTTC
CDR3aa: CASNRHRAEAAKNIQYF

d_gene: TRBD1
j_gene: TRBJ1-2
v_gene: TRBV5-4
abundance: -
CDR3nt: TGTGCCAGCAGCTATCCCGGGACAGGGAACGGCTACACCTTC
CDR3aa: CASSYPGTGNGYTF

d_gene: -
j_gene: TRBJ1-6
v_gene: TRBV7-6
abundance: few
CDR3nt: TGTGCCAGCAGCGCCGGGTCCTATAATTCACCCCTCCACTTT
CDR3aa: CASSAGSYNSPLHF

d_gene: -
j_gene: TRBJ2-3
v_gene: TRBV5-1
abundance: -
CDR3nt: TGCGCCAGCAGCTTGGTCCGCCCGGAAGATACGCAGTATTTT
CDR3aa: CASSLVRPEDTQYF

d_gene: -
j_gene: TRBJ2-5
v_gene: TRBV7-2
abundance: few
CDR3nt: TGTGCCAGCAGCTGGACAGGAGGGGAGACCCAGTACTTC
CDR3aa: CASSWTGGETQYF

d_gene: TRBD1
j_gene: TRBJ1-6
v_gene: TRBV28
abundance: -
CDR3nt: TGTGCCAGCAGTCTTTGGGACAGGCGAGATTCACCCCTCCACTTT
CDR3aa: CASSLWDRRDSPLHF

d_gene: -
j_gene: TRBJ2-7
v_gene: TRBV2
abundance: -
CDR3nt: TGTGCCAGCAGTGAAGCAGGGGCAGGGACCTACGAGCAGTACTTC
CDR3aa: CASSEAGAGTYEQYF

d_gene: TRBD2
j_gene: TRBJ2-7
v_gene: TRBV9
abundance: -
CDR3nt: TGTGCCAGCAGCGTAGTGGCGGGAGCCTACGAGCAGTACTTC
CDR3aa: CASSVVAGAYEQYF

d_gene: TRBD1
j_gene: TRBJ2-3
v_gene: TRBV6-2/TRBV6-3
abundance: few
CDR3nt: TGTGCCAGCAGCAAACCCGGGGCAGGGGGTGGAGATACGCAGTATTTT
CDR3aa: CASSKPGAGGGDTQYF

d_gene: -
j_gene: TRBJ1-6
v_gene: TRBV25-1
abundance: many
CDR3nt: TGTGCCAGCAGTACCGCAGGTTCCAATTCACCCCTCCACTTT
CDR3aa: CASSTAGSNSPLHF

d_gene: TRBD2
j_gene: TRBJ2-1
v_gene: TRBV5-1
abundance: -
CDR3nt: TGCGCCAGCGGCCTAGCGGGGTCCTACAATGAGCAGTTCTTC
CDR3aa: CASGLAGSYNEQFF

d_gene: TRBD2
j_gene: TRBJ2-3
v_gene: TRBV5-4
abundance: -
CDR3nt: TGTGCCAGCAGCTTGGCCTTGACGGGACTAGCGAGGGGGCCAGATACGCAGTATTTT
CDR3aa: CASSLALTGLARGPDTQYF

d_gene: TRBD2
j_gene: TRBJ2-7
v_gene: TRBV6-5
abundance: -
CDR3nt: TGTGCCAGCAGTTACGCGCGGGGGTACGAGCAGTACTTC
CDR3aa: CASSYARGYEQYF

d_gene: -
j_gene: TRBJ2-3
v_gene: TRBV5-1
abundance: few
CDR3nt: TGCGCCACAAGGCTACTCCTAAGCACAGATACGCAGTATTTT
CDR3aa: CATRLLLSTDTQYF

d_gene: -
j_gene: TRBJ2-5
v_gene: TRBV7-2
abundance: few
CDR3nt: TGTGCCAGCAGCTTAATCGGGGTCTTGGAGACCCAGTACTTC
CDR3aa: CASSLIGVLETQYF

d_gene: TRBD2
j_gene: TRBJ2-1
v_gene: TRBV29-1
abundance: -
CDR3nt: TGCAGCGTTGTCGGACTAGCGGGGGTAACTGAGCAGTTCTTC
CDR3aa: CSVVGLAGVTEQFF

d_gene: -
j_gene: TRBJ1-1
v_gene: TRBV4-1
abundance: -
CDR3nt: TGCGCCAGCAGCCAAGATCCCCGTGAGAACACTGAAGCTTTCTTT
CDR3aa: CASSQDPRENTEAFF

d_gene: -
j_gene: TRBJ2-7
v_gene: TRBV3-1
abundance: -
CDR3nt: TGTGCCAGCAGCTCGCCCGGGACCGAAATCTACGAGCAGTACTTC
CDR3aa: CASSSPGTEIYEQYF

d_gene: -
j_gene: TRBJ2-5
v_gene: TRBV27
abundance: many
CDR3nt: TGTGCCAGCAGCGGAGGGAAGTGGGTTCAAGAGACCCAGTACTTC
CDR3aa: CASSGGKWVQETQYF

d_gene: -
j_gene: TRBJ2-5
v_gene: TRBV4-3
abundance: -
CDR3nt: TGCGCCAGCAGCCAAGGTTTGGGCGGCGGGCAAGAGACCCAGTACTTC
CDR3aa: CASSQGLGGGQETQYF

d_gene: -
j_gene: TRBJ2-2
v_gene: TRBV12-3/TRBV12-4
abundance: few
CDR3nt: TGTGCCATAAGCCACAGGAACACCGGGGAGCTGTTTTTT
CDR3aa: CAISHRNTGELFF

d_gene: TRBD1
j_gene: TRBJ1-6
v_gene: TRBV4-2
abundance: few
CDR3nt: TGTGCCAGCAGCCAAGCGGGACAGGGGGCAGGTTCACCCCTCCACTTT
CDR3aa: CASSQAGQGAGSPLHF

d_gene: TRBD2
j_gene: TRBJ2-3
v_gene: TRBV6-5
abundance: -
CDR3nt: TGTGCCAGCAGTTCTCCGGGACTAGCGGGCCCGGCAGGAGATACGCAGTATTTT
CDR3aa: CASSSPGLAGPAGDTQYF

d_gene: TRBD2
j_gene: TRBJ2-1
v_gene: TRBV7-8
abundance: -
CDR3nt: TGTGCCAGCAGGGAGTGGGGGGGAGAGCAGTTCTTC
CDR3aa: CASREWGGEQFF

d_gene: -
j_gene: TRBJ1-2
v_gene: TRBV7-2
abundance: few
CDR3nt: TGTGCCAGCAGCTCGCCCCGGGCCCGCTCAGGTGGCTACACCTTC
CDR3aa: CASSSPRARSGGYTF